This T cell receptor beta chain was sequenced during a study of siplizumab effects on memory and regulatory T cells (dated by TCRdb to between 2017 and 2020). With regard to the full study: Paired mixed lymphocyte reactions were run with siplizumab at roughly 1 ug/mL and without drug, across seven or eight responder-stimulator pairs. The study examined how the anti-CD2 antibody siplizumab affects alloreactive T-cell subsets in allogeneic mixed lymphocyte reactions built from human PBMCs.

Findings and caveats that apply to the study as a whole: Siplizumab significantly reduced the cumulative frequency of alloreactive sequences traceable to unstimulated CD4+ memory T cells. About 80-96% of proliferating CD4+ or CD8+ clones could not be given a naive or memory phenotype. Whether proliferating Tregs from siplizumab cultures actually had suppressive function was not functionally confirmed. In reactions with siplizumab, an average of approximately 70% of mappable alloreactive CD4+ clones were Treg-derived, compared with roughly 26% in control reactions. Sequences below about 10^-5 frequency were poorly captured, so only a minor fraction of alloreactive clones could be mapped to unstimulated subsets. Compared with memory T cells, unstimulated naive T cells appeared more diverse, and naive cells seemed to make a substantial contribution to the alloresponse.

The library came from the immunoSEQ multiplex PCR assay. Roughly 10^5 TCR templates per sample were assayed on the deep sequencing platform. Genomic DNA extracted from sorted T cells was used for TCRbeta CDR3 sequencing. From the authors' description of their analysis: The R programming language was used for the clonal analysis of the TCRbeta CDR3 data. Unstimulated samples were compared with post-reaction CFSE-low samples to define alloreactive CD4+ and CD8+ clones. Alloreactive CD4+ clones were assigned to regulatory or non-regulatory origin by matching sequences to sorted unstimulated Treg and non-Treg repertoires. What TCRdb holds here is the immuneACCESS table cut down to in-frame rearrangements. Part of the clones is not present; checked against another copy, under half of the missing clones reflect an unresolved V gene, and the others are unexplained. V and J calls and clone size come straight from that table; D and trimming were deduced from the DNA. The sample includes under 15,000 clones, with 40% to 50% observed a single time. Around 40% of the sample comes from the top ten.

From the cysteine through the phenylalanine, the CDR3 covers 16 amino acids. CDR3 DNA is the only sequence kept; it has 48 bases, read in frame from the first base. CDR1 and CDR2, looked up from the germline V gene (reference sequence), are MNHEY and SMNVEV. V is cut back by 3 bases and J by 7 bases, with 7 bases in the junction unmatched. Relative to its sample, this clone is medium-sized (0.01 to 0.1%). What antigen it recognizes has not been identified. Base-call qualities are not available, and no considerably larger clone is one nucleotide away. Mixed lymphocyte reaction cells were cocultured at 37°C for around 6 days. Responder PBMCs were labelled with CFSE and stimulator PBMCs were labelled with Violet Dye, after which the responder and stimulator PBMCs were mixed at a 1:1 ratio. TCRbeta CDR3 sequencing was performed on sorted unstimulated T cells and on proliferating T cells recovered from mixed lymphocyte reactions. Fresh whole blood from roughly ten HLA-typed healthy donors was used to isolate PBMCs. For TCR sequencing, responder T cells that had proliferated and were CFSE-low were FACS-sorted once the mixed lymphocyte reaction was over.

The sample taken for sequencing was CFSE-low (dividing) CD8+ T cells sorted from an allogeneic mixed lymphocyte reaction. The receptor was isolated from a human donor in good health; the cells came from an allogeneic mixed lymphocyte reaction. Some clones in this sample may be carry-over from other donors' samples. The chain employs TRBV27 and TRBJ2-1, with 12 middle bases fitting TRBD2. CDR3 protein: CASSLVLAGGPNEQFF. The nucleotide sequence is given as TGTGCCAGCAGTTTGGTTCTAGCGGGGGGGCCGAATGAGCAGTTCTTC.